This is a list of T cell receptor beta chains from one sample in a study of T-cell reconstitution after alpha-beta-depleted transplantation in children. MiXCR, applied by TCRdb to the PCR reads, yields one record per CDR3 protein. The profile shows about 420,000 distinct CDR3 sequences, around 15% of them singletons. The source was PBMCs, mostly from graft donor cells, collected 360 days after TCRalphabeta/CD19-depleted stem cell transplant. The receptors come from a boy under two years old who had a stem cell transplant for Wiskott-Aldrich syndrome, so the T cells may come from the graft donor. CDR3s include the opening cysteine and the closing phenylalanine or tryptophan. D genes are given only for firm matches. The size of a clone is reported for some rows only, either as once, few or many, or as a class for expanded clones.

v_gene: TRBV20-1; abundance: many; d_gene: TRBD1; j_gene: TRBJ2-1; CDR3aa: CSARDPIGRLRGHNEQFF; CDR3nt: TGCAGTGCTAGAGATCCCATTGGACGGCTTAGGGGGCACAATGAGCAGTTCTTC
v_gene: TRBV7-8; abundance: .; d_gene: .; j_gene: TRBJ2-5; CDR3aa: CASSAQGVRETQYF; CDR3nt: TGTGCCAGCAGCGCCCAGGGTGTGAGGGAGACCCAGTACTTC
v_gene: TRBV7-7; abundance: few; d_gene: TRBD2; j_gene: TRBJ2-1; CDR3aa: CASSLLAGGPMDEQFF; CDR3nt: TGTGCCAGCAGCTTACTAGCGGGGGGGCCGATGGATGAGCAGTTCTTC
v_gene: TRBV11-2; abundance: .; d_gene: TRBD2; j_gene: TRBJ2-7; CDR3aa: CASSSGLAKEQYF; CDR3nt: TGTGCCAGCAGCTCGGGACTAGCGAAAGAGCAGTACTTC
v_gene: TRBV4-1; abundance: few; d_gene: TRBD1; j_gene: TRBJ2-1; CDR3aa: CASSPAGTGKNGNEQFF; CDR3nt: TGCGCCAGCAGCCCCGCCGGGACAGGGAAAAATGGCAATGAGCAGTTCTTC
v_gene: TRBV3-1; abundance: .; d_gene: .; j_gene: TRBJ1-1; CDR3aa: CASSWGTEAFF; CDR3nt: TGTGCCAGCAGCTGGGGCACTGAAGCTTTCTTT
v_gene: TRBV29-1; abundance: .; d_gene: TRBD1; j_gene: TRBJ2-3; CDR3aa: CSLRKLQGAGTDTQYF; CDR3nt: TGCAGCCTCCGCAAACTACAGGGGGCTGGCACAGATACGCAGTATTTT
v_gene: TRBV11-1; abundance: .; d_gene: TRBD2; j_gene: TRBJ2-1; CDR3aa: CASSSGLAVHEQFF; CDR3nt: TGTGCCAGCAGCTCGGGACTAGCTGTCCATGAGCAGTTCTTC
v_gene: TRBV5-1; abundance: .; d_gene: TRBD2; j_gene: TRBJ2-1; CDR3aa: CASQGAGGPLRAYNEQFF; CDR3nt: TGCGCCAGCCAAGGGGCGGGAGGGCCGTTAAGGGCCTACAATGAGCAGTTCTTC
v_gene: TRBV27; abundance: .; d_gene: .; j_gene: TRBJ2-7; CDR3aa: CASSSTDYEQYF; CDR3nt: TGTGCCAGCAGTTCTACAGACTACGAGCAGTACTTC
v_gene: TRBV10-3; abundance: few; d_gene: .; j_gene: TRBJ2-2; CDR3aa: CAISESYRNTGELFF; CDR3nt: TGTGCCATCAGTGAGTCATACCGAAACACCGGGGAGCTGTTTTTT
v_gene: TRBV7-8; abundance: few; d_gene: TRBD1; j_gene: TRBJ2-7; CDR3aa: CASSRGQTSYEQYF; CDR3nt: TGTGCCAGCAGTAGGGGACAGACGTCCTACGAGCAGTACTTC
v_gene: TRBV28; abundance: few; d_gene: .; j_gene: TRBJ2-7; CDR3aa: CASKTQGKSSYEQYF; CDR3nt: TGTGCCAGCAAAACCCAGGGCAAGAGCTCCTACGAGCAGTACTTC
v_gene: TRBV7-2; abundance: few; d_gene: .; j_gene: TRBJ1-4; CDR3aa: CASSHQSSNEKLFF; CDR3nt: TGTGCCAGCAGCCACCAGAGTAGCAATGAAAAACTGTTTTTT
v_gene: TRBV5-1; abundance: .; d_gene: .; j_gene: TRBJ2-5; CDR3aa: CASSLGGTETQYF; CDR3nt: TGCGCCAGCAGCTTGGGGGGTACAGAGACCCAGTACTTC
v_gene: TRBV12-3/TRBV12-4; abundance: many; d_gene: TRBD2; j_gene: TRBJ2-5; CDR3aa: CASSLDGLASETQYF; CDR3nt: TGTGCCAGCAGTTTAGACGGACTAGCGTCAGAGACCCAGTACTTC
v_gene: TRBV15; abundance: few; d_gene: TRBD1; j_gene: TRBJ2-3; CDR3aa: CATSRDFSESGYRGNTDTQYF; CDR3nt: TGTGCCACCAGCAGAGATTTTAGTGAATCGGGGTACAGGGGGAATACAGATACGCAGTATTTT
v_gene: TRBV20-1; abundance: .; d_gene: .; j_gene: TRBJ2-7; CDR3aa: CSAKRTRVYEQYF; CDR3nt: TGCAGTGCCAAGAGGACAAGGGTCTACGAGCAGTACTTC
v_gene: TRBV20-1; abundance: few; d_gene: .; j_gene: TRBJ1-4; CDR3aa: CSARAHGNEKLFF; CDR3nt: TGCAGTGCTAGAGCCCACGGTAATGAAAAACTGTTTTTT
v_gene: TRBV7-8; abundance: .; d_gene: .; j_gene: TRBJ1-5; CDR3aa: CASSLGRVSNQPQHF; CDR3nt: TGTGCCAGCAGCTTAGGGAGGGTAAGCAATCAGCCCCAGCATTTT
v_gene: TRBV10-3; abundance: few; d_gene: .; j_gene: TRBJ2-7; CDR3aa: CAISSGQRYYEQYF; CDR3nt: TGTGCCATCAGTAGCGGACAGAGGTACTACGAGCAGTACTTC
v_gene: TRBV24-1; abundance: .; d_gene: TRBD2; j_gene: TRBJ2-3; CDR3aa: CATSDSSGRPDTQYF; CDR3nt: TGTGCCACCAGTGATTCTAGCGGGAGGCCAGATACGCAGTATTTT
v_gene: TRBV19; abundance: few; d_gene: .; j_gene: TRBJ2-2; CDR3aa: CASSIWDGDTGELFF; CDR3nt: TGTGCCAGTAGTATATGGGACGGGGACACCGGGGAGCTGTTTTTT
v_gene: TRBV6-2/TRBV6-3; abundance: .; d_gene: TRBD1; j_gene: TRBJ1-1; CDR3aa: CASRDRAHGNTEAFF; CDR3nt: TGTGCCAGCAGGGACAGGGCCCACGGGAACACTGAAGCTTTCTTT
v_gene: TRBV15; abundance: .; d_gene: .; j_gene: TRBJ2-2; CDR3aa: CATSRSRTLTGELFF; CDR3nt: TGTGCCACCAGCAGGTCACGGACTCTAACCGGGGAGCTGTTTTTT
v_gene: TRBV7-6; abundance: many; d_gene: .; j_gene: TRBJ2-5; CDR3aa: CASRGRHKSGQTQYF; CDR3nt: TGTGCCAGCAGGGGTAGGCACAAGTCAGGACAGACCCAGTACTTC
v_gene: TRBV7-2; abundance: few; d_gene: TRBD2; j_gene: TRBJ2-1; CDR3aa: CASSLGREKRVEQFF; CDR3nt: TGTGCCAGCAGCTTAGGGCGGGAGAAACGGGTGGAGCAGTTCTTC